The clone carrying this T cell receptor (beta chain) was observed many times. What it recognizes is unknown. Arm-PCR of CDR3 regions with iRepertoire HTBI primers generated TCR beta libraries. Per the original methods: Taken together, the samples had 62 TRBV and 13 to 15 TRBJ segments identified. TCRdb re-analysed the multiplex PCR reads in MiXCR, keeping a single row per CDR3 protein. None of the V and J calls come from the authors' own analysis; TCRdb made them. In the table there are approximately 560,000 distinct CDR3 sequences, 15% to 20% of which are singletons. This record comes from a study of regulatory T cells in long-lasting Graves disease. The V and J ends lost 1 base and 0 bases, in that order; junction bases with no gene match: 3. In germline, CDR1 is SGHRS, CDR2 YFSETQ. The CDR3 totals 15 residues. Time point of the sample: newly diagnosed GD, antithyroid drugs for less than 3 months. PBMC RNA served as the TCR library source. From each patient, roughly 10 milliliters of peripheral blood was drawn and collected into an EDTA anticoagulant tube.

The study's findings and limits: TRBV28 was favored in persistent disease, as were TRBJ1-2 and TRBJ2-5.

Separately, the same data were catalogued under a study of T cells in Graves' hyperthyroidism and ophthalmopathy. That paper states: Most clonotypes expanded in thyroid above 0.001 were likewise present in blood.

The source is a man between 18 and 35 years old with Graves disease. Specimen: peripheral blood mononuclear cells (PBMCs), collected at new diagnosis, from a patient treated with antithyroid drugs. The chain recombines TRBV5-1 with TRBJ2-7; 8 bases map to TRBD2. CDR3 sequence: CASSLIGTSSYEQYF. The CDR3 DNA sequence: TGCGCCAGCAGCTTGATTGGGACTAGCTCCTACGAGCAGTACTTC.